Following are 20 T cell receptor beta chains from one sample sequenced in a study of CD8 T cells in Susac syndrome. With random hexamers, reverse transcription was performed on about 0.5 to 1 ug of RNA. MiXCR was run by TCRdb on the immunoSEQ multiplex PCR reads, yielding one entry per CDR3 protein. The sample consists of 250,000 or so distinct CDR3 sequences, just under 95% of them appearing once. The sequencing sample was made of CD4+ T cells from PBMCs. All receptors derive from a human donor with multiple sclerosis.

This clonotype showed up just once. The chain couples TRBV6-4 to TRBJ2-1; 8 bases map to TRBD2. The V and J ends lost 3 bases and 3 bases, in that order; junction bases with no gene match: 10. CDR1 and CDR2 from the germline V gene are MRHNA and SNTAGT. CDR3 size: 17 residues. The CDR3 loop reads CASSDYLGLAGYNEQFF. The CDR3 DNA is TGTGCCAGCAGTGATTACCTAGGGCTAGCGGGCTACAATGAGCAGTTCTTC.

The V and J genes are TRBV5-1 and TRBJ1-1; D unresolved. V shed 4 bases and J shed 6 bases, with 16 bases lying between them. The CDR3 has 14 residues. Germline V CDR1 and CDR2: SGHRS, YFSETQ. CDR3 in DNA: TGCGCCAGCAGCCCTTTGGGAGGGAGAGCTGAAGCTTTCTTT. Amino acids: CASSPLGGRAEAFF.

The chain employs TRBV24-1 and TRBJ2-3; D gene ambiguous. Germline CDR1 is KGHDR and CDR2 is SFDVKD. The V and J ends lost 5 bases and 2 bases respectively, with 13 bases between them. This CDR3 is 15 amino acids long. DNA for the CDR3: TGTGCCACCAGTGCATTCCAGCAGACCACAGATACGCAGTATTTT. Its protein product is CATSAFQQTTDTQYF.

This clonotype was seen only a few times. V and J are TRBV19 and TRBJ1-5; D unclear. The CDR3 has 12 residues. From germline, CDR1 is LNHDA and CDR2 SQIVND (reference sequence). V was pared by 6 bases and J by 6 bases, with 9 bases between. CDR3 nucleotide sequence: TGTGCCAGTAGCCAGCGATCTCAGCCCCAGCATTTT. Translating gives CASSQRSQPQHF.

The chain couples TRBV3-1 to TRBJ2-1, with D unclear. Trimming cost V 0 bases and J 7 bases, with 13 bases left between them. This CDR3 has 15 amino acids. Germline loops: CDR1 LGHDT, CDR2 YNNKEL (reference sequence). The CDR3 bases are TGTGCCAGCAGCCAAGAGGTGTTAGTAGGAAATGAGCAGTTCTTC. The encoded protein is CASSQEVLVGNEQFF.

The rearrangement joins TRBV21-1 to TRBJ2-7; the DNA was not compared with TRBD1, the D call given in the table. TRBV21-1 is a pseudogene. The CDR3 length is 14 residues. CDR3 in amino acids: CASRDERQAWEQYV. The CDR3 DNA follows: TGTGCCAGCAGGGATGAAAGACAGGCTTGGGAGCAGTACGTC.

The V call is TRBV20-1, the J call TRBJ2-3; 10 nucleotides agree with TRBD2. Losses at the gene ends were 5 bases for V and 2 bases for J; bases not matched to a gene: 10. Germline CDR1 reads DFQATT; CDR2 reads SNEGSKA (reference sequence). This CDR3 is 16 amino acids long. As DNA, the CDR3 is TGCAGTGCTGATCCAACTAGCGGGGTATTCACAGATACGCAGTATTTT. Protein: CSADPTSGVFTDTQYF.

The V call is TRBV3-1, the J call TRBJ2-1, with 7 nucleotides matching TRBD1. Germline V gene sequence: CDR1 LGHDT, CDR2 YNNKEL (reference sequence). The CDR3 covers 16 residues. The junction had 6 bases not matched to a gene; V was cut back by 2 bases and J by 2 bases. In nucleotides, the CDR3 is TGTGCCAGCAGCCAATATTCTGGGACAGCCTACAATGAGCAGTTCTTC. Protein: CASSQYSGTAYNEQFF.

J is TRBJ2-7 and V is TRBV9; 11 nucleotides agree with TRBD2. The CDR3 totals 14 residues. Germline assignment: CDR1 SGDLS and CDR2 YYNGEE. Germline trimming cut 3 bases from V and 3 bases from J; bases unmatched to any gene: 2. The CDR3 DNA follows: TGTGCCAGCAGCGCCGGGACTAGCGGCTACGAGCAGTACTTC. Translation gives CASSAGTSGYEQYF.

The chain joins TRBV28 to TRBJ2-5; D is perhaps TRBD1 or TRBD2 (5 bases each). Germline V lookup: CDR1 MDHEN, CDR2 SYDVKM. The V gene lost 7 bases and the J gene lost 5 bases, with 20 bases spanning the gap. The CDR3 is made up of 15 amino acids. CDR3 in DNA: TGTGCCAGCAAGGGGTTGGACCGGTCGGGGGAGACCCAGTACTTC. It translates to CASKGLDRSGETQYF. Full variable domain (remainder filled in from reference TRBV28 and TRBJ2-5): DVKVTQSSRYLVKRTGEKVFLECVQDMDHENMFWYRQDPGLGLRLIYFSYDVKMKEKGDIPEGYSVSREKKERFSLILESASTNQTSMYLCASKGLDRSGETQYFGPGTRLLVL.

V is TRBV4-1 and J is TRBJ2-7, with 9 bases lining up with TRBD2. Germline V lookup: CDR1 MGHRA, CDR2 YSYEKL. V shed 0 bases, J shed 3 bases, and the junction held 6 bases outside the gene matches. The CDR3 is 16 amino acids. This chain's CDR3 is CASSQEKAGGSYEQYF. In nucleotides, the CDR3 is TGCGCCAGCAGCCAAGAAAAGGCGGGGGGGAGCTACGAGCAGTACTTC.

The chain links TRBV6-1 to TRBJ1-2, with D uncertain. V lost 1 base and J 2 bases, leaving 5 bases between the germline ends. This CDR3 contains 13 residues. Germline CDR1 is MNHNS and CDR2 is SASEGT. CDR3 loop: CASSEEGNYGYTF. The DNA of the CDR3 is TGTGCCAGCAGTGAAGAAGGGAACTATGGCTACACCTTC.

The J gene is TRBJ1-4, the V gene TRBV5-1; D not resolved. The germline CDR1 and CDR2 sequences are SGHRS and YFSETQ. The CDR3 loop spans 14 amino acids. Trimming shortened V by 0 bases and J by 8 bases, and 11 bases separated the two germline ends. CDR3 region: CASSLEGRGEKLFF. In nucleotides, the CDR3 is TGCGCCAGCAGCTTGGAGGGTCGAGGCGAAAAACTGTTTTTT.

This rearrangement joins TRBV4-1 to TRBJ2-7, with 10 bases that match TRBD1. The CDR3 has 15 residues. Germline trimming cut 4 bases from V and 3 bases from J; bases unmatched to any gene: 6. Germline values: CDR1 MGHRA, CDR2 YSYEKL. CDR3: CASSPDRGRIYEQYF. In DNA, the CDR3 is TGCGCCAGCAGCCCCGACAGGGGGCGCATCTACGAGCAGTACTTC.

The chain has TRBV5-6 and TRBJ1-5; the D is unclear. From germline, CDR1 is SGHDT and CDR2 YYEEEE. Trimming stripped 3 bases from V and 3 bases from J, with 13 bases between. The CDR3 totals 15 residues. The CDR3 spells CASSSVGQPNQPQHF. In nucleotides, the CDR3 is TGTGCCAGCAGCTCCGTTGGCCAGCCCAATCAGCCCCAGCATTTT.

CDR3 DNA: TGTGCCAGCAGTTTTGGACTAGCTCCGGGCAATGAGCAGTTCTTC. It specifies CASSFGLAPGNEQFF. The gene calls are TRBV7-9 and TRBJ2-1; 8 bases agree with TRBD2. With V trimmed by 6 bases and J by 6 bases, 10 bases remained unmatched. CDR3 length: 15 amino acids. Germline CDR1 reads SEHNR; CDR2 reads FQNEAQ (reference sequence).

The V and J genes are TRBV28 and TRBJ2-6; weak D call: TRBD2 (6 bases). V was pared by 8 bases and J by 0 bases, with 17 bases between. CDR1 and CDR2 from the germline V gene are MDHEN and SYDVKM. This CDR3 comprises 17 residues. As DNA, the CDR3 is TGTGCCAGCCGGAGGGGATGGCCGACCTCTGGGGCCAACGTCCTGACTTTC. Translating gives CASRRGWPTSGANVLTF.

A single count supports this clonotype. The chain recombines TRBV6-1 with TRBJ2-5; D may be TRBD1 or TRBD2 (6 bases each). CDR3 length: 17 amino acids. Germline values: CDR1 MNHNS, CDR2 SASEGT. The ends were cut back, 4 bases at V and 1 base at J, with 19 bases in the middle. The CDR3 sequence is CASSGKGGQPSQETQYF. Written as DNA, the CDR3 is TGTGCCAGCAGTGGCAAGGGAGGACAGCCATCCCAAGAGACCCAGTACTTC.

This chain uses TRBV12-3 or TRBV12-4 with TRBJ2-1; no reliable D call. Trimming removed 2 bases at V and 8 bases at J, with 4 bases between. The CDR3 is made up of 11 amino acids. The CDR3 region is CASSLIHEQFF. The CDR3 DNA reads as TGTGCCAGCAGTTTAATCCATGAGCAGTTCTTC.

The chain joins TRBV11-3 to TRBJ2-2; possible D gene TRBD2, 6 bases. The CDR3 covers 13 residues. Trimming took off 7 bases at V and 6 bases at J, with 12 bases between the two ends. Germline loops: CDR1 SGHNT, CDR2 YENEEA. CDR3 residues: CASTSRRAGELFF. The CDR3 nucleotides are TGTGCCAGCACCTCCCGGAGGGCCGGGGAGCTGTTTTTT. The full variable domain, completed using reference TRBV11-3 and TRBJ2-2, is EAGVVQSPRYKIIEKKQPVAFWCNPISGHNTLYWYLQNLGQGPELLIRYENEEAVDDSQLPKDRFSAERLKGVDSTLKIQPAELGDSAVYLCASTSRRAGELFFGEGSRLTVL.